Sequencing of this T cell receptor (beta chain) was carried out in a study of shared clonotypes between healthy human individuals. Sequencing was performed with immunoSEQ multiplex PCR; in TCRdb, only in-frame clones are kept and a portion is missing. The table shows about 2 million clones, with roughly 95% occurring only once. This CDR3 region has 15 residues. J gave up 5 bases and V 3 bases, and 6 bases lay outside the gene matches. The germline CDR1 and CDR2 sequences are SGHRS and YFSETQ. Input material: naive CD4+ T cells sorted from blood. Regarding subset: CD45RA+ positively selected. The source is a man aged 18-30 years in good health. The chain joins TRBV5-1 to TRBJ2-3, with TRBD2 matching 10 bases. The CDR3 DNA follows: TGCGCCAGCAGCTCGAGCGGGAGGGTTGGAGATACGCAGTATTTT. Encoded protein: CASSSSGRVGDTQYF.